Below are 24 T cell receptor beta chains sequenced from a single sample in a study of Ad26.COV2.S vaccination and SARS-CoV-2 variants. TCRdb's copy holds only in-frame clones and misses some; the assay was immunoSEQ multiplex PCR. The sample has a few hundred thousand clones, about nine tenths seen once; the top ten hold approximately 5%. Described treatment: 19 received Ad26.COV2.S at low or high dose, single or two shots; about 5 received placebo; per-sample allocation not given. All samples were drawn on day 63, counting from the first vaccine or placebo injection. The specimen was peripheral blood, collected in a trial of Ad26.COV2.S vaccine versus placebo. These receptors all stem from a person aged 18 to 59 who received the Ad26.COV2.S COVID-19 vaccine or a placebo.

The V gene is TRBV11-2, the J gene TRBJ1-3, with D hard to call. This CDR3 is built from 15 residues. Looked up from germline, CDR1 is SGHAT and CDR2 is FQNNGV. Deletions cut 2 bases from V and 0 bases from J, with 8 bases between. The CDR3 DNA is TGTGCCAGCAGCTTACCCTGGGTCTCTGGAAACACCATATATTTT. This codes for CASSLPWVSGNTIYF.

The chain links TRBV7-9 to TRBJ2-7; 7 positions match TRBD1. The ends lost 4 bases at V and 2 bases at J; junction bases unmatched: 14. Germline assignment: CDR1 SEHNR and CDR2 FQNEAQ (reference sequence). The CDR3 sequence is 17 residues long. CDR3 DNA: TGTGCCAGCAGCTCGCAGACACGGGACAGAATAACCTACGAGCAGTACTTC. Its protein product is CASSSQTRDRITYEQYF.

The CDR3 region has the DNA TGCGCCAGCAGCCTTAGCCCTACAGGGACCCTCACCGGGGAGCTGTTTTTT. Its protein product is CASSLSPTGTLTGELFF. The rearrangement links TRBV5-1 to TRBJ2-2, with a tentative D call TRBD1 (6 bases). V gave up 4 bases and J gave up 4 bases, with 20 bases separating them. The CDR3 is 17 amino acids. Germline CDR1 is SGHRS and CDR2 is YFSETQ.

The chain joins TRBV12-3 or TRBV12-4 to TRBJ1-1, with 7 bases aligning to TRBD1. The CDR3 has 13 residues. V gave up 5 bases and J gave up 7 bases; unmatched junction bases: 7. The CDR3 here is CASSRSDRDEAFF. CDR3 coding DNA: TGTGCCAGCAGTAGATCTGACAGGGATGAAGCTTTCTTT.

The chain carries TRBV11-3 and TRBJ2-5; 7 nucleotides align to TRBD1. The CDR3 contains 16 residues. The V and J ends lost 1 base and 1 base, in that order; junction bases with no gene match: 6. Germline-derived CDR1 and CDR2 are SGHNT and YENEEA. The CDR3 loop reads CASSLGNRGFQETQYF. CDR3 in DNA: TGTGCCAGCAGCTTAGGTAACAGGGGATTCCAAGAGACCCAGTACTTC.

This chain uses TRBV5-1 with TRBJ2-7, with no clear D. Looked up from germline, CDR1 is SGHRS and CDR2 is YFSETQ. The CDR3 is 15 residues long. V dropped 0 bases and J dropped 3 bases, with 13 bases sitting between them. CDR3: CASSLESGLYYEQYF. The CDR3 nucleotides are TGCGCCAGCAGCTTGGAATCTGGTTTGTACTACGAGCAGTACTTC.

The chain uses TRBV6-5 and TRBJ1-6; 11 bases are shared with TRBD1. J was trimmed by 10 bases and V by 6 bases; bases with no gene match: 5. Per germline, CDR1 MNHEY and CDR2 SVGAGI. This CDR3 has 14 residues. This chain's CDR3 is CASSSGTGGSPLHF. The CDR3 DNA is TGTGCCAGCAGCTCCGGGACAGGGGGATCACCCCTCCACTTT.

The chain's CDR3 is CASSYLGGGVNTEAFF. The CDR3 bases are TGTGCCAGCAGTTACCTGGGGGGAGGCGTGAACACTGAAGCTTTCTTT. This sequence joins TRBV6-5 and TRBJ1-1; tentatively, D is TRBD1 (5 bases). V was pared by 2 bases and J by 0 bases, with 13 bases between. The CDR3 runs to 16 residues. Germline lookup yields CDR1 MNHEY and CDR2 SVGAGI.

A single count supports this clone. The CDR3 DNA reads as TGTGCCAGTAGTATACTAAGGGCACGGAGTGAGCAGTTCTTC. It translates to CASSILRARSEQFF. The chain links TRBV19 to TRBJ2-1, with D unresolved. V lost 2 bases and J lost 9, with 14 bases in between. Germline V gene data show CDR1 as LNHDA and CDR2 as SQIVND (reference sequence). The CDR3 is 14 amino acids. The complete variable domain, with remaining parts taken from reference TRBV19 and TRBJ2-1, reads DGGITQSPKYLFRKEGQNVTLSCEQNLNHDAMYWYRQDPGQGLRLIYYSQIVNDFQKGDIAEGYSVSREKKESFPLTVTSAQKNPTAFYLCASSILRARSEQFFGPGTRLTVL.

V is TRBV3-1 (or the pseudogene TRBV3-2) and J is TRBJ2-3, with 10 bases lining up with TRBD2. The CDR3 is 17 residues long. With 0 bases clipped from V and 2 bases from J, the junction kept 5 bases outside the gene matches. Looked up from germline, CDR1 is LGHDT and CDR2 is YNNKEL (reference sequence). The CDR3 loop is CASSQDLAGGFTDTQYF. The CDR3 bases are TGTGCCAGCAGCCAAGATTTAGCGGGGGGTTTCACAGATACGCAGTATTTT.

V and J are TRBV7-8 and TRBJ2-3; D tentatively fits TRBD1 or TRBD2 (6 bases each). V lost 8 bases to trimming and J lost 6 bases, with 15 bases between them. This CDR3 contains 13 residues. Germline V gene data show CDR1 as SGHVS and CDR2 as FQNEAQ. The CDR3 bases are TGTGCCAGCGGGAAGAGGGGGGAGGATACGCAGTATTTT. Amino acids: CASGKRGEDTQYF.

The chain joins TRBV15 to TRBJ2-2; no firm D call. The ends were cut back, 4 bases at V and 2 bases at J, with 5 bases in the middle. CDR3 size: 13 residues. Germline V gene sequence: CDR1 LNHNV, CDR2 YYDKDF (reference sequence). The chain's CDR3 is CATSIGNTGELFF. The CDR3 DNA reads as TGTGCCACCAGCATCGGAAACACCGGGGAGCTGTTTTTT.

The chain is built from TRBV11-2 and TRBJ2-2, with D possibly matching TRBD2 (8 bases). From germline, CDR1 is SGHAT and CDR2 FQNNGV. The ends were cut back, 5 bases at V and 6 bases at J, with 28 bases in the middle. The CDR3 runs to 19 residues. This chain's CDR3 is CASSPSTGREGAMPGELFF. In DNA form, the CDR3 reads TGTGCCAGCAGCCCGTCCACGGGCCGGGAGGGGGCGATGCCCGGGGAGCTGTTTTTT.

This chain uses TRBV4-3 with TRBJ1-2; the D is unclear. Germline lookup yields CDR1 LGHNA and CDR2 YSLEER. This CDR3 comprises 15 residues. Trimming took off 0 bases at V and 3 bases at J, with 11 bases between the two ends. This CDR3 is CASSQDRWADYGYTF. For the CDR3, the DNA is TGCGCCAGCAGCCAAGATCGCTGGGCGGACTATGGCTACACCTTC.

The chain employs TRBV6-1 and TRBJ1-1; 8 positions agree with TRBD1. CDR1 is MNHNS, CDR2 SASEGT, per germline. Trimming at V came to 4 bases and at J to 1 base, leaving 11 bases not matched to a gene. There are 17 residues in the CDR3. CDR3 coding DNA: TGTGCCAGCAGTGCCAGGACAGGGAAGGTTAGGAACACTGAAGCTTTCTTT. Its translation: CASSARTGKVRNTEAFF.

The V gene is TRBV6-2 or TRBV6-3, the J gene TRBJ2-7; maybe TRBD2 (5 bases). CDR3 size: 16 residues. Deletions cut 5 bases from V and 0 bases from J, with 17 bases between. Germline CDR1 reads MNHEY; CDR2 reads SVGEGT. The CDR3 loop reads CASSKSGTLSSYEQYF. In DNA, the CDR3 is TGTGCCAGCAGTAAATCGGGAACACTTAGCTCCTACGAGCAGTACTTC.

The DNA for the CDR3 is TGCAGCGTTGGAGTCGCCAGGGCTCTTAACTATGGCTACACCTTC. Translating gives CSVGVARALNYGYTF. The V gene is TRBV29-1, the J gene TRBJ1-2; possible D gene TRBD1, 5 bases. V was clipped by 4 bases and J by 1 base, with 16 bases between them. Germline V gives CDR1 SQVTM, CDR2 ANQGSEA. The CDR3 loop spans 15 amino acids.

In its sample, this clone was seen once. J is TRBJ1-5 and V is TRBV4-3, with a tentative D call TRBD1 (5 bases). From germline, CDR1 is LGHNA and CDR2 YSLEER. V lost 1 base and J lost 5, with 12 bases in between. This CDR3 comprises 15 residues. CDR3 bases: TGCGCCAGCAGCCAAGTACGCGGGGACTATCAGCCCCAGCATTTT. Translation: CASSQVRGDYQPQHF.

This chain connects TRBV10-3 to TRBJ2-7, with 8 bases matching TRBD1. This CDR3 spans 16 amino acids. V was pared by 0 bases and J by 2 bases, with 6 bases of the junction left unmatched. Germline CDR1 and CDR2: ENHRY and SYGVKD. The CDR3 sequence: CAISESGQGSPYEQYF. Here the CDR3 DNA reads TGTGCCATCAGTGAGTCTGGACAGGGCTCCCCCTACGAGCAGTACTTC.

The CDR3 nucleotides are TGTGCCAGCAGCTTTAGCCTAGGACGGCGACAGGGGGCGCATGGCTACACCTTC. Amino acid sequence: CASSFSLGRRQGAHGYTF. The chain uses TRBV5-6 and TRBJ1-2, with 10 bases lining up with TRBD1. Trimming cost V 2 bases and J 6 bases; bases outside gene matches: 16. The CDR3 runs to 18 residues. Germline V gene sequence: CDR1 SGHDT, CDR2 YYEEEE.

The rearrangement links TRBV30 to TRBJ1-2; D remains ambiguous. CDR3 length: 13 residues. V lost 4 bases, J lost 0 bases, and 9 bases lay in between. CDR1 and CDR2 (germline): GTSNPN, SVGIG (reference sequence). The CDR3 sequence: CAWIRAANYGYTF. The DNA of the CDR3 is TGTGCCTGGATCCGGGCCGCTAACTATGGCTACACCTTC.

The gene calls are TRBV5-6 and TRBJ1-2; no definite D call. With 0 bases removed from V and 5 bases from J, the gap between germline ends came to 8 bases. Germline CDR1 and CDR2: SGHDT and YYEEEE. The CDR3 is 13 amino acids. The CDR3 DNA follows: TGTGCCAGCAGCTTGGCTGGGAAGTATGGCTACACCTTC. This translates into CASSLAGKYGYTF.

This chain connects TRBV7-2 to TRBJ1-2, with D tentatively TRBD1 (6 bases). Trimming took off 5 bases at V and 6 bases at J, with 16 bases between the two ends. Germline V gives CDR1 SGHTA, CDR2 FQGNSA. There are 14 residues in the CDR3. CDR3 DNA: TGTGCCAGCAGCAAACGGAGGGGGGCTGATGGCTACACCTTC. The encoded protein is CASSKRRGADGYTF.

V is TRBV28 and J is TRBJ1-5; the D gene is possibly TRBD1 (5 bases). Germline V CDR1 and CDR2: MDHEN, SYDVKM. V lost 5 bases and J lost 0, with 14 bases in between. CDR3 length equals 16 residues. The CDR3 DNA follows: TGTGCCAGCAGTCAACTGGGGACCGGTAGCAATCAGCCCCAGCATTTT. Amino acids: CASSQLGTGSNQPQHF.